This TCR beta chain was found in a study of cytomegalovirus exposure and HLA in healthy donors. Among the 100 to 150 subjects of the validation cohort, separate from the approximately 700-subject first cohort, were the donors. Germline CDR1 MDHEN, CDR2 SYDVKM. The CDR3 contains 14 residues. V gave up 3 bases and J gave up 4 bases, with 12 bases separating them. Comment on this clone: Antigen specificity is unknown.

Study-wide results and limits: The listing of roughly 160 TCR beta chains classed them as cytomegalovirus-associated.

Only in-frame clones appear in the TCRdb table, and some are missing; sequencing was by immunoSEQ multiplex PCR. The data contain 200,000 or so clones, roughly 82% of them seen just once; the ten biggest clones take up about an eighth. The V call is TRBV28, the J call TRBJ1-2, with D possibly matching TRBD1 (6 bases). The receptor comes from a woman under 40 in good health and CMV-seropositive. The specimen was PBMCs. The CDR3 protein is CASSFPGQLYGYTF. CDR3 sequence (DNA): TGTGCCAGCAGTTTTCCCGGACAGCTCTATGGCTACACCTTC.